This passage covers 14 T cell receptor beta chains from one sample sequenced in a study of T cells after yellow fever vaccination. Using its own MiXCR run on the 5' RACE reads, TCRdb lists one record per CDR3 protein. The sample records 120,000 or so distinct CDR3 sequences, around 9.8% being singletons. Sequenced material: CD8+ T cells sorted from PBMCs, taken on the day of the yellow fever booster vaccination. The receptors were gathered from a man aged 18 to 30 who received the YFV17D yellow fever vaccine.

This clonotype was recorded a few times. The rearrangement joins TRBV11-2 to TRBJ2-2; the match to TRBD1 covers 10 bases. V shed 5 bases and J 4 bases; nucleotides not matched to a gene: 7. Germline CDR1 SGHAT, CDR2 FQNNGV. The CDR3 loop spans 16 amino acids. The DNA for the CDR3 is TGTGCCAGCAGCAAAGGACAGGGGGGCTTCACCGGGGAGCTGTTTTTT. As protein: CASSKGQGGFTGELFF.

This clonotype was counted between two and nine times. The chain is built from TRBV12-3 or TRBV12-4 and TRBJ1-3; D is possibly TRBD1 (5 bases). V lost 3 bases to trimming and J lost 0 bases, with 9 bases between them. The CDR3 runs 15 residues. The CDR3 region is CASSFPDSSGNTIYF. The CDR3 region has the DNA TGTGCCAGCAGTTTCCCCGACAGCTCTGGAAACACCATATATTTT.

This clonotype has at least ten counts. The chain combines TRBV6-5 with TRBJ2-2; no definite D call. The germline V gene encodes CDR1 MNHEY and CDR2 SVGAGI. V lost 5 bases to trimming and J lost 7 bases, with 17 bases between them. The length of the CDR3 is 15 residues. CDR3 sequence: CASSNTPSLGGELFF. CDR3 in DNA: TGTGCCAGCAGTAATACCCCCTCCCTAGGCGGGGAGCTGTTTTTT.

The rearrangement joins TRBV7-6 to TRBJ2-7, with 8 bases that match TRBD1. Germline V gene sequence: CDR1 SGHVS, CDR2 FNYEAQ. This CDR3 has 12 residues. V lost 5 bases and J lost 6; bases outside the gene matches: 3. CDR3 bases: TGTGCCAGCAGCCGGACAGGGTCCGAGCAGTACTTC. Amino acids: CASSRTGSEQYF.

There are many counts of this clonotype. This rearrangement joins TRBV5-1 to TRBJ2-7, with 11 bases that match TRBD1. Looked up from germline, CDR1 is SGHRS and CDR2 is YFSETQ. The CDR3 is 15 residues long. Trimming cost V 0 bases and J 5 bases; bases outside gene matches: 4. The DNA of the CDR3 is TGCGCCAGCAGCTTGGAAGGACAGGGGGCGGACGAGCAGTACGTC. This translates into CASSLEGQGADEQYV.

The chain has TRBV4-1 and TRBJ2-1; 7 nucleotides match TRBD2. Unmatched junction bases numbered 3, after V lost 4 bases and J lost 6 bases. The CDR3 runs 13 residues. Germline CDR1 and CDR2: MGHRA and YSYEKL. The CDR3 reads CASSREGPNEQFF. CDR3 DNA: TGCGCCAGCAGCCGGGAGGGGCCCAATGAGCAGTTCTTC.

There are a few counts of this clonotype. The J gene is TRBJ1-1, the V gene TRBV5-1; no clear D. CDR1 SGHRS and CDR2 YFSETQ come from the germline V gene. The CDR3 is 14 residues long. Trimming shortened V by 0 bases and J by 2 bases, and 8 bases separated the two germline ends. The CDR3 DNA sequence: TGCGCCAGCAGCTTGGCCAGCACAAACACTGAAGCTTTCTTT. This codes for CASSLASTNTEAFF.

There are a few counts of this clonotype. The V call is TRBV24-1, the J call TRBJ2-2; D is perhaps TRBD1 (6 bases). V was pared by 12 bases and J by 7 bases, with 14 bases between. The CDR3 runs 12 residues. Germline CDR1 reads KGHDR; CDR2 reads SFDVKD. CDR3 loop: CASAQGGGELFF. CDR3 nucleotide sequence: TGTGCCTCCGCACAAGGGGGCGGGGAGCTGTTTTTT.

The rearrangement joins TRBV27 to TRBJ2-1; the match to TRBD2 covers 10 bases. The V segment lost 6 bases and the J segment 5 bases; nucleotides outside the gene matches: 7. CDR3 length equals 15 residues. Per germline, CDR1 MNHEY and CDR2 SMNVEV (reference sequence). The CDR3 region is CASSPYSGGNNEQFF. The CDR3 coding sequence is TGTGCCAGCAGCCCCTATAGCGGGGGGAACAATGAGCAGTTCTTC.

This clonotype appeared a few times. CDR3 region: CASSLGWASGETQYF. The CDR3 nucleotides read TGTGCCAGCAGCTTAGGATGGGCGTCGGGGGAGACCCAGTACTTC. The chain employs TRBV7-2 and TRBJ2-5; tentative D call: TRBD2 (5 bases). V was shortened by 1 base and J by 5 bases, with 14 bases between the two germline ends. The V gene's germline CDR1 is SGHTA and CDR2 FQGNSA. The CDR3 spans 15 residues.

In DNA form, the CDR3 reads TGTGCCAGCAGCTCACCCAGCAGGCCCACCTACGAGCAGTACTTC. Its translation is CASSSPSRPTYEQYF. V usage is TRBV7-9 and J usage is TRBJ2-7, with D unresolved. Germline V gene data show CDR1 as SEHNR and CDR2 as FQNEAQ (reference sequence). The CDR3 is 15 residues long. V was clipped by 4 bases and J by 2 bases, with 15 bases between them.

This clonotype was recorded a few times. The V and J genes are TRBV11-2 and TRBJ2-5, with 14 bases that match TRBD2. CDR1 is SGHAT and CDR2 is FQNNGV in the germline V gene. V lost 4 bases and J lost 5; bases outside the gene matches: 9. This CDR3 contains 17 residues. CDR3 in DNA: TGTGCCAGCAGCTCGGGACTAGCGGGGGCCCTTTGGGAGACCCAGTACTTC. Translation: CASSSGLAGALWETQYF.

This clonotype was seen at least ten times. This chain links TRBV7-3 with TRBJ2-1; the D gene could be TRBD1 or TRBD2 (5 bases each). The length of the CDR3 is 14 residues. V was trimmed by 2 bases and J by 3 bases, leaving 8 bases between them. Germline V gives CDR1 SGHTA, CDR2 FQGTGA. CDR3 amino acids: CASSLGTDYNEQFF. The CDR3 nucleotides are TGTGCCAGCAGCTTAGGGACGGACTACAATGAGCAGTTCTTC. The full variable domain, with the rest looked up from reference TRBV7-3 and TRBJ2-1, is GAGVSQTPSNKVTEKGKYVELRCDPISGHTALYWYRQSLGQGPEFLIYFQGTGAADDSGLPNDRFFAVRPEGSVSTLKIQRTERGDSAVYLCASSLGTDYNEQFFGPGTRLTVL.

A few counts support this clonotype. The chain has TRBV29-1 and TRBJ2-2; 8 positions agree with TRBD1. The CDR3 is made up of 13 amino acids. V trimming: 3 bases; J trimming: 5 bases; junction bases outside the gene matches: 2. Germline lookup yields CDR1 SQVTM and CDR2 ANQGSEA. The CDR3 sequence: CSVDTGGTGELFF. The CDR3 DNA reads TGCAGCGTTGACACAGGGGGTACCGGGGAGCTGTTTTTT.